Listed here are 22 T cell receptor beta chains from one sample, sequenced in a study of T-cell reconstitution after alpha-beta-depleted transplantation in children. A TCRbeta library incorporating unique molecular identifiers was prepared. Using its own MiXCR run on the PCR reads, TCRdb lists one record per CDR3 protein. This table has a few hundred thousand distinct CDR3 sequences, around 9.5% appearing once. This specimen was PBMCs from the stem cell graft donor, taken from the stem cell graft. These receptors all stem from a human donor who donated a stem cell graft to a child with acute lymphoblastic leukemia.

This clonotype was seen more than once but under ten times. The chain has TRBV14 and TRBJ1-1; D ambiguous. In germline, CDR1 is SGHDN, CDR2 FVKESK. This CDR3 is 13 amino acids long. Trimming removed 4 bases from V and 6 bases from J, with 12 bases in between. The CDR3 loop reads CASSPARDSEAFF. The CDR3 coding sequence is TGTGCCAGCAGCCCGGCGAGGGATTCTGAAGCTTTCTTT.

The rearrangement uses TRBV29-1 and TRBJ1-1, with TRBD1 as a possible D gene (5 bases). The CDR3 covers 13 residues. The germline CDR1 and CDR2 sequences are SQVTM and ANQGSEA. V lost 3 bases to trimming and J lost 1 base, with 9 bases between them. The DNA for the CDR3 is TGCAGCGTTGACAGGGTTGGGAACACTGAAGCTTTCTTT. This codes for CSVDRVGNTEAFF.

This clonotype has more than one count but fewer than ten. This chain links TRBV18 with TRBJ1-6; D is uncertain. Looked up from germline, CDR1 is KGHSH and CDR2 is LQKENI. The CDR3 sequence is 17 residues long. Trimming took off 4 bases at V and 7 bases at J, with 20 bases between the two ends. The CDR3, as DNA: TGTGCCAGCTCACTAGATCGTCGGACGACTCAAAATTCACCCCTCCACTTT. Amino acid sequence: CASSLDRRTTQNSPLHF.

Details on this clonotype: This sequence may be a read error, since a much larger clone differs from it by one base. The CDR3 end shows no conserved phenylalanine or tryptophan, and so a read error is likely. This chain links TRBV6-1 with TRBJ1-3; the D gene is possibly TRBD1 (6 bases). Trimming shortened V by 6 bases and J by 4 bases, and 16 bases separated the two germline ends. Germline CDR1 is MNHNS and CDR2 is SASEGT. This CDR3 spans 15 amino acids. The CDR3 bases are TGTGCCAGCAGGGGGACACGGTGGAAAGGAAACACCATATATTGT. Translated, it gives CASRGTRWKGNTIYC.

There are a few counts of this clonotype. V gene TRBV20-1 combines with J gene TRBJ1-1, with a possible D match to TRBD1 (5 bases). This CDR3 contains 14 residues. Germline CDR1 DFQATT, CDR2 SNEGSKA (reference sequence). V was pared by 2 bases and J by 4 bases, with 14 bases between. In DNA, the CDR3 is TGCAGTGCTAGACAGGGTGGGTTACGCACTGAAGCTTTCTTT. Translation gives CSARQGGLRTEAFF.

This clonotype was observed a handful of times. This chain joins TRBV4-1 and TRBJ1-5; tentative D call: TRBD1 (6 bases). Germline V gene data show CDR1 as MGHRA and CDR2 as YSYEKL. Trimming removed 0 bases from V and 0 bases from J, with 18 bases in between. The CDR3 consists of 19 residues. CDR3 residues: CASSQDPGDNRYSNQPQHF. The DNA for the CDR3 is TGCGCCAGCAGCCAAGATCCGGGGGACAACCGTTATAGCAATCAGCCCCAGCATTTT.

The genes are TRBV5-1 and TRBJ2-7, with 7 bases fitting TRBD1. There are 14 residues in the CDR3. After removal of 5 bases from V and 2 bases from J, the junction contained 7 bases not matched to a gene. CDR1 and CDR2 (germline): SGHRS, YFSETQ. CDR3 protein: CASRTGTATYEQYF. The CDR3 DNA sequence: TGCGCCAGCAGGACCGGGACAGCTACCTACGAGCAGTACTTC. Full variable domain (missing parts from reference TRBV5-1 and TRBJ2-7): KAGVTQTPRYLIKTRGQQVTLSCSPISGHRSVSWYQQTPGQGLQFLFEYFSETQRNKGNFPGRFSGRQFSNSRSEMNVSTLELGDSALYLCASRTGTATYEQYFGPGTRLTVT.

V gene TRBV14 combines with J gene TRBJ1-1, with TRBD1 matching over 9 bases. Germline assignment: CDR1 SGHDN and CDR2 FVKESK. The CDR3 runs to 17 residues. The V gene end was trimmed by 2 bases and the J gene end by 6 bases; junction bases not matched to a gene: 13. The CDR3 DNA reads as TGTGCCAGCAGCCAACACGGGACAGGGTTAAGTTGGGCTGAAGCTTTCTTT. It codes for CASSQHGTGLSWAEAFF.

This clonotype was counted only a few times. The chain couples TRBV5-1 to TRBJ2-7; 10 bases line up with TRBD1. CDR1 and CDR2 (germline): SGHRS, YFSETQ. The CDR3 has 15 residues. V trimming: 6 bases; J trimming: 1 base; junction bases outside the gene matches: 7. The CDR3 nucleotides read TGCGCCAGCACCGGAACGGGACAGGGGTCCTACGAGCAGTACTTC. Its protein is CASTGTGQGSYEQYF.

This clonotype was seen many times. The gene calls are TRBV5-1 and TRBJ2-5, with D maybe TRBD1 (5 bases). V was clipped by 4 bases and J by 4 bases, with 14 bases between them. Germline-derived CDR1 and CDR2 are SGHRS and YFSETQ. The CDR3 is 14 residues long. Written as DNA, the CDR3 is TGCGCCAGCAGCGTCGGACAACCCGGAGAGACCCAGTACTTC. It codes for CASSVGQPGETQYF.

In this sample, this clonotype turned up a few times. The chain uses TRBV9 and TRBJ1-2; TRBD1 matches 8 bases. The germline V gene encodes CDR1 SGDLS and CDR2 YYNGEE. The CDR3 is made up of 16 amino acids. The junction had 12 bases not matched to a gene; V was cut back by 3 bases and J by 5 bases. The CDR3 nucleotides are TGTGCCAGCAGCGCGTTCCAGGGGGCGCGGGGGTATGGCTACACCTTC. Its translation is CASSAFQGARGYGYTF.

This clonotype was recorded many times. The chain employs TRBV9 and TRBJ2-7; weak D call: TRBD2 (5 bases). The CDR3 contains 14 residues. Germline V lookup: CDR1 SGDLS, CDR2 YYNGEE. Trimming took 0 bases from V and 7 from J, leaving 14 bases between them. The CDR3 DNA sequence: TGTGCCAGCAGCGTAGCCCGAACTGGCGGGGAGCAGTACTTC. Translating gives CASSVARTGGEQYF. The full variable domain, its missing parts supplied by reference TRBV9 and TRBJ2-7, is DSGVTQTPKHLITATGQRVTLRCSPRSGDLSVYWYQQSLDQGLQFLIQYYNGEERAKGNILERFSAQQFPDLHSELNLSSLELGDSALYFCASSVARTGGEQYFGPGTRLTVT.

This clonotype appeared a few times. CDR3 sequence: CASGLGQIYEQYF. The CDR3 nucleotides are TGCGCCAGCGGTTTAGGACAGATCTACGAGCAGTACTTC. The chain has TRBV5-1 and TRBJ2-7, with a tentative D call TRBD1 (6 bases). V was cut by 7 bases and J by 3 bases, with 14 bases left in between. Germline V lookup: CDR1 SGHRS, CDR2 YFSETQ. The CDR3 sequence is 13 residues long.

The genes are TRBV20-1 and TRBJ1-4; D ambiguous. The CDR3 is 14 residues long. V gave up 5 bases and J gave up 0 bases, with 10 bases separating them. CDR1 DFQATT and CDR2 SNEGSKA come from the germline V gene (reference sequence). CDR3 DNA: TGCAGTGCTTCCAAGGACGCAACTAATGAAAAACTGTTTTTT. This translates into CSASKDATNEKLFF.

CDR3 sequence reads: CASRNLQGDRGINSPLHF. In DNA form, the CDR3 reads TGCGCCAGCAGGAATCTTCAGGGGGATCGCGGTATTAATTCACCCCTCCACTTT. The V call is TRBV5-1, the J call TRBJ1-6; 7 bases map to TRBD1. This CDR3 is built from 18 residues. With V trimmed by 5 bases and J by 6 bases, 17 bases remained unmatched. CDR1 SGHRS and CDR2 YFSETQ come from the germline V gene.

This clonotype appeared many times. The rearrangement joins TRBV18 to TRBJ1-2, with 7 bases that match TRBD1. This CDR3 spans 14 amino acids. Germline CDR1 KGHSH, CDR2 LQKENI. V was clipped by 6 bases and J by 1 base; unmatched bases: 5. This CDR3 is CASSRGTDNYGYTF. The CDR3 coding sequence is TGTGCCAGCTCCCGAGGGACAGATAACTATGGCTACACCTTC.

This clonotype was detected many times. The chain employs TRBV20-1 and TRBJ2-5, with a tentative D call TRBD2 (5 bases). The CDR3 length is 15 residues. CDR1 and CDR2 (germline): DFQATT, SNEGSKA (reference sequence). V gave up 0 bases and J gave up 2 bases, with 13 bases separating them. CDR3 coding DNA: TGCAGTGCTAGAGATGTTGGAGCGGTTCAAGAGACCCAGTACTTC. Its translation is CSARDVGAVQETQYF.

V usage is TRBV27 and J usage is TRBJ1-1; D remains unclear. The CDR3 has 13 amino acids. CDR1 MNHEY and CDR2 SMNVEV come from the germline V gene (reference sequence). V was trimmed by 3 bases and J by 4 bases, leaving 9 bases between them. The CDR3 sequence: CASSFNAGTEAFF. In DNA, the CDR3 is TGTGCCAGCAGTTTTAACGCCGGCACTGAAGCTTTCTTT.

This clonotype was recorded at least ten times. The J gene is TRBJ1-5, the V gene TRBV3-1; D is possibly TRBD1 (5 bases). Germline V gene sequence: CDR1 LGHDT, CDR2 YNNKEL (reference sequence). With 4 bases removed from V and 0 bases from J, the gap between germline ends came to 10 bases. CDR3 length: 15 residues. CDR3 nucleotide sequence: TGTGCCAGCAGCCCGACCGGGGGTAGCAATCAGCCCCAGCATTTT. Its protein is CASSPTGGSNQPQHF.

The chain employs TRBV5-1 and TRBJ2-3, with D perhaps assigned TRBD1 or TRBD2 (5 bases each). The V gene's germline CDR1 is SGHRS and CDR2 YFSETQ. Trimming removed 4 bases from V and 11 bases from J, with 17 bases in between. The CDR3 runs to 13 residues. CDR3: CASSDPRGILQYF. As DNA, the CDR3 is TGCGCCAGCAGCGACCCACGGGGCATACTGCAGTATTTT.

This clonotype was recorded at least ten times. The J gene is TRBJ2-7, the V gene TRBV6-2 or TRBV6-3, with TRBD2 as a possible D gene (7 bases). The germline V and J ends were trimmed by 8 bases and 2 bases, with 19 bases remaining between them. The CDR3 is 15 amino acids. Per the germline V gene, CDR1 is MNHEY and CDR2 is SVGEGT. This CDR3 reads CASQQAGASTYEQYF. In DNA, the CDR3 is TGTGCCAGCCAGCAGGCGGGGGCGAGCACCTACGAGCAGTACTTC.

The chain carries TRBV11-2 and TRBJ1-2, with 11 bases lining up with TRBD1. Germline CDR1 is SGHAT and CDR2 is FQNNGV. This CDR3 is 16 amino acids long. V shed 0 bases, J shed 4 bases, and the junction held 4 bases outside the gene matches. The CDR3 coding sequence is TGTGCCAGCAGCTTAGAAGGGACAGGGGGTCGCTATGGCTACACCTTC. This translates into CASSLEGTGGRYGYTF.